This T cell receptor beta chain was recorded in a study of T cell changes during pregnancy in multiple sclerosis. V lost 4 bases, J lost 3 bases, and 9 bases stayed unmatched. This CDR3 is 16 amino acids long. Germline assignment: CDR1 SGDLS and CDR2 YYNGEE. The method was immunoSEQ multiplex PCR; TCRdb's version includes in-frame clones alone and lacks a portion of them. This table holds approximately 46,000 clones, around 93% found once. This rearrangement joins TRBV9 to TRBJ2-3, with 9 bases matching TRBD2. The TCR comes from a female donor with multiple sclerosis, enrolled in a pregnancy study. The source material was CD8+ T cells from peripheral blood mononuclear cells, sampled in the second trimester of pregnancy. The CDR3 DNA is TGTGCCAGCAGCCCTCATCAGACTAGCGGTACAGATACGCAGTATTTT. It specifies CASSPHQTSGTDTQYF.